The TCR beta chain described here comes from a study of T cells and Merkel cell carcinoma outcomes. This CDR3 comprises 15 residues. Germline assignment: CDR1 SGHAT and CDR2 FQNNGV. V lost 5 bases to trimming and J lost 3 bases; unmatched junction nucleotides: 5. A single count supports this clone. Profiled with immunoSEQ multiplex PCR; TCRdb holds only in-frame clones, not every one. The sample holds 5,000 to 8,000 clones, 90% seen once. The receptor was derived from a human donor with Merkel cell carcinoma. This chain joins TRBV11-2 and TRBJ2-2; 8 bases agree with TRBD2. The sequenced sample consisted of tumor tissue from Merkel cell carcinoma. As DNA, the CDR3 is TGTGCCAGCAGCGCGAGCGGGGGCTACACCGGGGAGCTGTTTTTT. Its translation: CASSASGGYTGELFF. The variable domain in full, with the rest retrieved from reference TRBV11-2 and TRBJ2-2, is EAGVAQSPRYKIIEKRQSVAFWCNPISGHATLYWYQQILGQGPKLLIQFQNNGVVDDSQLPKDRFSAERLKGVDSTLKIQPAKLEDSAVYLCASSASGGYTGELFFGEGSRLTVL.